The present entry profiles one TCR beta chain with its context. Its antigen is currently unknown. The table came from immunoSEQ multiplex PCR; TCRdb's copy has only in-frame clones and leaves some out. The sample gives about 26,000 clones, 70% to 80% of which show up once; 15% to 20% is in the top ten. The data stem from a study of CD4 T cells in relation to SARS-CoV-2 and coronaviruses. In the study overall: After about nine days of antigen culture, PBMC TCR beta CDR3s were sequenced.

CD4+ T cells from unexposed donors were obtained before the COVID-19 pandemic (2011-2018). Isolation of CD4+ T cells took place after less than 13 days in culture. Testing used SARS-CoV-2 S/N and four cold-coronavirus spikes on unexposed-donor CD4+ T cells, cells permitting. On days 3 and 7, cultures got half fresh IL-2 medium. Germline V gene data show CDR1 as LGHNA and CDR2 as YNFKEQ. CDR3 size: 15 residues. V shed 0 bases and J shed 7 bases, with 15 bases lying between them. This TCR came from a human donor in good health. The sample comprised CD4+ T cells from PBMCs, cultured in vitro. The genes are TRBV4-2 and TRBJ1-2; a weak D match, TRBD1 (5 bases). CDR3 protein: CASSQEGAGLSGYTF. The CDR3 DNA is TGTGCCAGCAGCCAAGAAGGGGCAGGGTTGAGTGGCTACACCTTC.